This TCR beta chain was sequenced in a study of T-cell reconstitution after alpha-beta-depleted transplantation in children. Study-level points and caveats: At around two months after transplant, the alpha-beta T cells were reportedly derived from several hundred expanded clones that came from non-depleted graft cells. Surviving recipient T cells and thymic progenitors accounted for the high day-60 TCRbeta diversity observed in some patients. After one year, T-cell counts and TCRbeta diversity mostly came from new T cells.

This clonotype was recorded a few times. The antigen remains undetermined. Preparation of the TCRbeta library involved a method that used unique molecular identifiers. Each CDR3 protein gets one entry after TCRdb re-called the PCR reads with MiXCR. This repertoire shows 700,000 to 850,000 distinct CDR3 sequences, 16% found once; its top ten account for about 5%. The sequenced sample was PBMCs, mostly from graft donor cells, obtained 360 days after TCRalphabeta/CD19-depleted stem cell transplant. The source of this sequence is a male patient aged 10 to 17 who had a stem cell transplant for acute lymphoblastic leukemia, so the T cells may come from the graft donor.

The CDR3 nucleotides read TGTGCCAGCAGCCCGGACCTCTCACGGGACTATGGCTACACCTTC. Amino acids: CASSPDLSRDYGYTF. The chain couples TRBV11-2 to TRBJ1-2; D unclear. CDR3 size: 15 residues. Germline V gene lookup returns CDR1 SGHAT and CDR2 FQNNGV. V was clipped by 5 bases and J by 3 bases, with 16 bases between them.